The 5 T cell receptor beta chains listed next were all sequenced from one sample in a study of beta chain features in type 1 diabetes. Reverse transcribing all isolated RNA meant expressed TCRB transcripts were sequenced. The method was immunoSEQ multiplex PCR; TCRdb's version includes in-frame clones alone and lacks a portion of them. This table has under 900,000 clones, about a sixth appearing once. The source material was naive CD4+ T cells from blood. The receptors originated from a woman between 18 and 29 years old in good health.

Ten or more counts support this clone. The chain is built from TRBV14 and TRBJ2-1, with 12 bases matching TRBD2. With V trimmed by 1 base and J by 9 bases, 1 base remained unmatched. Looked up from germline, CDR1 is SGHDN and CDR2 is FVKESK. This CDR3 has 14 residues. DNA for the CDR3: TGTGCCAGCAGCCAAGGACTAGCGGGAGTTGAGCAGTTCTTC. This encodes CASSQGLAGVEQFF.

A note on this clone: A much more abundant neighbour one base away suggests this may be a read error. Other DNA sequences in this sample translate to the same CDR3. The chain combines TRBV7-3 with TRBJ1-1, with no clear D. Germline V gene sequence: CDR1 SGHTA, CDR2 FQGTGA. Between the trimmed V and J ends, which lost 5 bases and 1 base, there was a span of 8 bases. The CDR3 consists of 13 residues. DNA for the CDR3: TGTGCCAGCAGCCTTCAGGAGAACACTGAAGCTTTCTTT. This codes for CASSLQENTEAFF.

The V call is TRBV19, the J call TRBJ2-2, with no clear D. CDR1 is LNHDA, CDR2 SQIVND, per germline (reference sequence). V was shortened by 1 base and J by 8 bases, with 8 bases between the two germline ends. CDR3 length equals 13 residues. The DNA of the CDR3 is TGTGCCAGTAGTATAGGTCCAAGTGGGGAGCTGTTTTTT. The encoded protein is CASSIGPSGELFF.

As concerns this clone: Its ends do not fully match the called genes, so a read error is possible. The chain recombines TRBV2 with TRBJ2-1, with D perhaps given as TRBD1 or TRBD2 (5 bases each). Germline values: CDR1 SNHLY, CDR2 FYNNEI. The CDR3 contains 18 residues. The CDR3 DNA sequence: TGTGCAAGCAGGGCAGGACTCCAACCGTGGGGGTCCTACAATGAGCAGTTCTTC. This sequence encodes CASRAGLQPWGSYNEQFF.

This clone was found a few times. The V call is TRBV10-3, the J call TRBJ2-2, with D unclear. CDR1 is ENHRY and CDR2 is SYGVKD in the germline V gene. The CDR3 spans 14 residues. Trimming removed 7 bases from V and 2 bases from J, with 11 bases in between. The CDR3 DNA reads as TGTGCCATCAATGGAGAGATTAACACCGGGGAGCTGTTTTTT. It is translated as CAINGEINTGELFF.